These T cell receptor beta chains were read from a single sample in a study of tumor-infiltrating lymphocytes in primary liver carcinoma. One entry per CDR3 protein, called by TCRdb with MiXCR from the multiplex PCR reads. Of fewer than 250,000 distinct CDR3 sequences in the sample, roughly two thirds were seen once. The specimen was peripheral blood. The receptors here all came from a woman aged 55-75 years with primary liver carcinoma and hepatitis B virus infection. Each CDR3 is given with its conserved first and last residue. A D gene is named only where the DNA matches it firmly. Not all rows give a size; the values are once, few, many and, for expanded clones, a class.

>TRBV4-1|TRBJ2-5|.|many
CASSQAGGQRETQYF
TGCGCCAGCAGCCAAGCCGGGGGGCAGCGAGAGACCCAGTACTTC
>TRBV29-1|TRBJ2-1|.|many
CSAYDLGASSYNEQFF
TGCAGCGCCTACGATCTAGGGGCTAGCTCCTACAATGAGCAGTTCTTC
>TRBV7-9|TRBJ2-7|.|.
CVSNLLGQASEQYF
TGTGTCAGCAACTTATTAGGGCAGGCCTCCGAGCAGTACTTC
>TRBV10-3|TRBJ2-7|.|.
CAISDQGGSEQYF
TGTGCCATCAGTGACCAGGGTGGAAGCGAGCAGTACTTC
>TRBV11-1|TRBJ2-5|.|.
CASGLLGVETQYF
TGTGCCAGCGGCTTATTAGGAGTGGAGACCCAGTACTTC
>TRBV11-2|TRBJ2-3|TRBD2|.
CANSLDRLAGFFDTQYF
TGTGCCAACAGCTTAGATCGACTAGCGGGCTTTTTTGATACACAGTATTTT
>TRBV4-2|TRBJ2-1|TRBD2|.
CASSQVSGTSGRSNEQFF
TGTGCCAGCAGCCAAGTTTCCGGGACTAGCGGGAGGTCTAATGAGCAGTTCTTC
>TRBV11-2|TRBJ2-1|TRBD1|.
CASSRGQGYDEQFF
TGTGCCAGCAGCAGGGGACAGGGATACGATGAGCAGTTCTTC
>TRBV14|TRBJ2-2|.|.
CASSHDRGISLTGELFF
TGTGCCAGCAGCCATGATCGCGGGATTAGCCTCACCGGGGAGCTATTTTTT
>TRBV5-1|TRBJ1-3|TRBD1|once
CASSFGTGGGNTIYF
TGCGCCAGCAGCTTTGGGACAGGGGGCGGAAACACCATATATTTT
>TRBV2|TRBJ2-2|.|.
CASSEGGSTGELFF
TGTGCCAGCAGTGAGGGGGGATCGACCGGGGAGCTGTTTTTT
>TRBV11-2|TRBJ2-3|.|.
CTSCLYDGTDTQYF
TGTACCAGCTGCTTATATGACGGCACAGATACGCAGTATTTT
>TRBV28|TRBJ1-1|.|.
CASSLSAAANTEAFF
TGTGCCAGCAGTCTATCCGCCGCAGCCAATACTGAAGCTTTCTTT
>TRBV11-1|TRBJ2-2|.|.
CANSRSREAGELFF
TGTGCTAACAGCCGGAGCAGGGAAGCGGGGGAGCTGTTTTTT
>TRBV4-1|TRBJ2-1|TRBD2|.
CASSQEPRSGTYSEQFF
TGCGCCAGCAGCCAAGAGCCTCGTAGCGGGACCTACAGTGAGCAGTTCTTC
>TRBV11-2|TRBJ2-6|.|.
CASSTGPSGANAQTF
TGTGCCAGCAGCACCGGGCCGTCTGGGGCCAACGCCCAGACTTTC
>TRBV6-8|TRBJ2-1|.|.
CASLTSPGRDNEQFF
TGTGCCAGCCTCACCTCTCCTGGCAGAGACAATGAGCAGTTCTTC
>TRBV4-2|TRBJ2-5|.|.
CASSRSWGREDQESQYF
TGTGCCAGCAGCCGGTCGTGGGGGCGGGAAGACCAAGAGAGCCAGTACTTC
>TRBV10-2|TRBJ2-7|TRBD2|.
CASTVAGKCEQYF
TGCGCCAGCACAGTAGCGGGAAAGTGCGAGCAGTACTTC
>TRBV4-1|TRBJ1-1|.|.
CASSRSLEGVTNRGNTEAFF
TGCGCCAGCAGCCGTTCTTTGGAGGGCGTTACAAATCGGGGGAACACTGAAGCTTTCTTC
>TRBV2|TRBJ2-3|.|.
CASSEIRTDTQYF
TGTGCCAGCAGTGAAATCCGCACAGATACGCAGTATTTT
>TRBV7-9|TRBJ2-5|TRBD1|.
CASSKRDRGGETRYF
TGTGCCAGCAGCAAACGGGACAGGGGTGGAGAGACCCGGTACTTC
>TRBV11-2|TRBJ2-6|.|few
CASSREIGGANVLTF
TGTGCCAGCAGCAGGGAAATCGGGGGGGCCAACGTCCTGACTTTC
>TRBV29-1|TRBJ2-7|.|many
CSVWVPYEQYF
TGCAGCGTTTGGGTACCCTACGAGCAGTACTTC
>TRBV11-2|TRBJ2-1|.|few
CASGFRRGNEQFF
TGTGCCAGCGGCTTCCGGAGGGGGAATGAGCAGTTTTTC
>TRBV4-1|TRBJ2-6|.|.
CASSQVVGISGPNVLTF
TGCGCCAGCAGCCAAGTTGTCGGAATCTCTGGGCCCAACGTCCTGACTTTC
>TRBV12-3/TRBV12-4|TRBJ2-2|.|.
CASSHRQSLAGELFF
TGTGCGAGCAGCCACAGACAGAGTTTGGCCGGGGAGCTGTTTTTT
>TRBV4-2|TRBJ2-3|TRBD2|.
CAGSQESSGATDTQYF
TGTGCCGGCAGCCAAGAGAGTAGCGGGGCCACAGATACGCAGTATTTT
>TRBV4-1|TRBJ2-3|.|.
CASGLSRGGLTDTQYF
TGCGCCAGCGGCCTTAGTCGCGGAGGCCTCACAGATACACAGTATTTT
>TRBV11-2|TRBJ2-3|TRBD2|.
CASGLAVPSGRFTDRQYF
TGTGCCAGCGGCTTAGCTGTGCCTAGCGGGAGGTTCACAGATAGGCAGTATTTT
>TRBV10-1|TRBJ2-5|.|few
CASSDSLGKETQYF
TGCGCCAGCAGTGACTCGCTTGGGAAAGAGACCCAGTACTTC